This T cell receptor beta chain was identified during a study of blood T cell repertoires in COVID-19. Study details: The study drew acute and convalescent COVID-19 samples from the United States, Italy and Spain.

In the authors' methods: Amplified reference gene primers provided the basis for estimating nucleated cell counts. Assay: immunoSEQ multiplex PCR; the TCRdb copy retains only in-frame clones and omits some. That table is the source of V, J and clone size, and D and trimming were worked out from the DNA. The sample includes just over 650,000 clones, just under 90% of them seen just once. The sequence came from a woman aged 18-29 years with acute or convalescent COVID-19. The sequencing sample was made of peripheral blood.

Written as DNA, the CDR3 is TGTGCCTGGCTTAGGACAGGGAGGACCGGGGAGCTGTTTTTT. It encodes CAWLRTGRTGELFF. This chain joins TRBV30 and TRBJ2-2, with 8 bases identical to TRBD1. Germline assignment: CDR1 GTSNPN and CDR2 SVGIG (reference sequence). J was trimmed by 5 bases and V by 5 bases; bases with no gene match: 7. CDR3 size: 14 residues.